Here is one TCR beta chain with its context. Its antigen is as yet unknown. This specimen belongs to a study of blood T cells in healthy people across ages. Study conclusions and caveats: Older individuals had lower TCR beta diversity per million T cells (the decline was roughly linear). Diversity figures based on one million T cells were deemed too low. Naive and antigen-experienced cells could not be conclusively compared, given unsorted PBMCs.

Together with a sample-barcoded 5' primer, a J-beta primer mix was included in a second PCR lasting about 6 to 11 cycles. Researchers report that each sample yielded at least 2.5 million CDR3-containing paired-end reads. TCRdb passed the 5' RACE reads through MiXCR, listing each CDR3 protein once. The sample has under 1 million distinct CDR3 sequences, under 45% seen once. Germline CDR1 is MNHEY and CDR2 is SMNVEV (reference sequence). The CDR3 extends over 15 amino acids. The ends were cut back, 6 bases at V and 7 bases at J, with 18 bases in the middle. The V call is TRBV27, the J call TRBJ1-4; possible D gene TRBD1, 5 bases. The sequence came from a man in his 60s in good health. Sample: blood. CDR3 sequence: CASSHPGHGVEKLFF. In DNA form, the CDR3 reads TGTGCCAGCAGCCATCCAGGACATGGGGTTGAAAAACTGTTTTTT.